This passage covers 28 T cell receptor beta chains from one sample sequenced in a study of T-cell reconstitution after alpha-beta-depleted transplantation in children. Preparation of the TCRbeta library was carried out with unique molecular identifiers. TCRdb fed the PCR reads into MiXCR, producing one record per CDR3 protein. This sample has 250,000 to 350,000 distinct CDR3 sequences, with 9.9% found just once. The source material was PBMCs from the stem cell graft donor, sampled from the stem cell graft. The receptors derive from a human donor who donated a stem cell graft to a child with SCID.

The rearrangement uses TRBV3-1 and TRBJ2-5; D possibly uses TRBD1 or TRBD2 (5 bases each). Looked up from germline, CDR1 is LGHDT and CDR2 is YNNKEL (reference sequence). This CDR3 is 15 amino acids long. Trimming left V 4 bases short and J 4 bases short, with 16 bases between. CDR3 coding DNA: TGTGCCAGCAGCCCTCCGGGGTGGGGGAGAGAGACCCAGTACTTC. Translation gives CASSPPGWGRETQYF.

This clonotype has ten or more counts. The chain couples TRBV5-1 to TRBJ2-5; TRBD2 aligns across 9 bases. The CDR3 covers 15 residues. Germline V gene sequence: CDR1 SGHRS, CDR2 YFSETQ. V was pared by 4 bases and J by 5 bases, with 9 bases of the junction left unmatched. In nucleotides, the CDR3 is TGCGCCAGCAGCCCTATTCCTAGCGGGGTGGAGACCCAGTACTTC. It specifies CASSPIPSGVETQYF.

This clonotype was counted ten times or more. This chain uses TRBV24-1 with TRBJ2-3; no reliable D call. Trimming stripped 7 bases from V and 0 bases from J, with 10 bases between. The CDR3 is 14 amino acids. Germline lookup yields CDR1 KGHDR and CDR2 SFDVKD. The CDR3 reads CATSAGRSTDTQYF. The CDR3 coding sequence is TGTGCCACCAGCGCCGGGCGCAGCACAGATACGCAGTATTTT.

The chain has TRBV5-1 and TRBJ2-7; D is ambiguous. The CDR3 is made up of 16 amino acids. Per the germline V gene, CDR1 is SGHRS and CDR2 is YFSETQ. The ends were cut back, 1 base at V and 0 bases at J, with 14 bases in the middle. The CDR3 is CASSLLGTGSSYEQYF. The DNA of the CDR3 is TGCGCCAGCAGCTTGCTGGGAACGGGCAGCTCCTACGAGCAGTACTTC.

The chain joins TRBV11-2 to TRBJ2-7; 7 bases fit TRBD1. Germline CDR1 reads SGHAT; CDR2 reads FQNNGV. J was trimmed by 3 bases and V by 1 base; bases with no gene match: 3. The CDR3 length is 14 residues. The CDR3, as DNA: TGTGCCAGCAGCTTAGCCCCAGGGGGCTACGAGCAGTACTTC. Its translation: CASSLAPGGYEQYF.

The rearrangement uses TRBV20-1 and TRBJ1-2, with D perhaps matching TRBD1 (5 bases). CDR1 and CDR2 from the germline V gene are DFQATT and SNEGSKA (reference sequence). The CDR3 is made up of 15 amino acids. V was shortened by 3 bases and J by 5 bases, with 19 bases between the two germline ends. Written as DNA, the CDR3 is TGCAGTGCTAGGCAGGACATCGGGAGCACTTATGGCTACACCTTC. This gives the protein CSARQDIGSTYGYTF.

This clonotype has at least ten counts. The J gene is TRBJ2-2, the V gene TRBV20-1; 7 bases agree with TRBD2. The CDR3 loop spans 12 amino acids. Germline V gene sequence: CDR1 DFQATT, CDR2 SNEGSKA (reference sequence). J lost 7 bases, V lost 3 bases, and 2 bases had no gene match. The CDR3 is CSARGGYGELFF. The DNA of the CDR3 is TGCAGTGCTAGGGGGGGGTACGGGGAGCTGTTTTTT.

This chain links TRBV7-9 with TRBJ2-1, with 8 positions matching TRBD1. Germline V CDR1 and CDR2: SEHNR, FQNEAQ (reference sequence). This CDR3 spans 15 amino acids. The V segment lost 1 base and the J segment 8 bases; nucleotides outside the gene matches: 7. The CDR3 nucleotides read TGTGCCAGCAGCTTAGAAAGGACAGGGAACTATGAGCAGTTCTTC. Translating gives CASSLERTGNYEQFF.

In this sample, this clonotype turned up a few times. V is TRBV14 and J is TRBJ2-5; D might be TRBD1 (6 bases). CDR1 is SGHDN and CDR2 is FVKESK in the germline V gene. V was cut by 4 bases and J by 5 bases, with 17 bases left in between. This CDR3 has 15 residues. DNA for the CDR3: TGTGCCAGCAGCCGCAATCAGGGGTCGGGGGAGACCCAGTACTTC. Protein sequence: CASSRNQGSGETQYF.

The sample holds many counts of this clonotype. The rearrangement links TRBV12-3 or TRBV12-4 to TRBJ1-2; a weak D match, TRBD1 (6 bases). Trimming pared 6 bases from V and 4 bases from J, leaving 15 bases between. The CDR3 has 14 amino acids. CDR3 DNA: TGTGCCAGCAGCGAACAGGGCCCTTTCTATGGCTACACCTTC. Amino acid sequence: CASSEQGPFYGYTF.

The rearrangement joins TRBV10-3 to TRBJ1-1; D remains unclear. V was trimmed by 8 bases and J by 6 bases, leaving 10 bases between them. There are 11 residues in the CDR3. Germline V CDR1 and CDR2: ENHRY, SYGVKD. CDR3 protein: CAILKEAEAFF. In nucleotides, the CDR3 is TGTGCCATCCTCAAGGAGGCTGAAGCTTTCTTT.

This clonotype was counted ten times or more. The J gene is TRBJ2-3, the V gene TRBV10-2, with TRBD2 identical over 9 bases. J was trimmed by 3 bases and V by 6 bases; bases with no gene match: 4. CDR1 and CDR2 from the germline V gene are WSHSY and SAAADI. The CDR3 extends over 14 amino acids. The CDR3 reads CASSRTSETDTQYF. In nucleotides, the CDR3 is TGCGCCAGCAGCAGGACTAGCGAGACAGATACGCAGTATTTT.

This chain uses TRBV27 with TRBJ1-2; D is uncertain. Between the trimmed V and J ends, which lost 5 bases and 0 bases, there was a span of 10 bases. CDR3 length: 14 amino acids. CDR1 and CDR2 (germline): MNHEY, SMNVEV (reference sequence). CDR3 nucleotides: TGTGCCAGCAGTCCTCAGACCACTAACTATGGCTACACCTTC. Its protein is CASSPQTTNYGYTF.

This chain uses TRBV5-1 with TRBJ2-1; D is possibly TRBD2 (5 bases). Trimming cost V 0 bases and J 5 bases, with 9 bases left between them. From germline, CDR1 is SGHRS and CDR2 YFSETQ. The CDR3 sequence is 14 residues long. DNA of the CDR3: TGCGCCAGCAGCTTGGTTTCCGGGAACAATGAGCAGTTCTTC. It codes for CASSLVSGNNEQFF. The whole variable domain, remainder taken from reference TRBV5-1 and TRBJ2-1, is KAGVTQTPRYLIKTRGQQVTLSCSPISGHRSVSWYQQTPGQGLQFLFEYFSETQRNKGNFPGRFSGRQFSNSRSEMNVSTLELGDSALYLCASSLVSGNNEQFFGPGTRLTVL.

This clonotype occurred a few times. CDR3 nucleotide sequence: TGTGCCAGCAGTTTTAGGAGGGGTTTGAACACTGAAGCTTTCTTT. Encoded protein: CASSFRRGLNTEAFF. The chain has TRBV12-3 or TRBV12-4 and TRBJ1-1, with D tentatively TRBD1 (5 bases). Trimming took off 3 bases at V and 0 bases at J, with 11 bases between the two ends. The CDR3 is 15 amino acids.

The rearrangement links TRBV7-2 to TRBJ2-5, with TRBD2 as a possible D gene (6 bases). Germline CDR1 is SGHTA and CDR2 is FQGNSA. The germline V and J ends were trimmed by 1 base and 4 bases, with 10 bases remaining between them. The CDR3 spans 14 residues. The CDR3 sequence: CASSLDLGGETQYF. CDR3 sequence (DNA): TGTGCCAGCAGCTTAGATCTGGGGGGAGAGACCCAGTACTTC.

This clonotype occurred many times. The V and J genes are TRBV13 and TRBJ1-1; TRBD1 agrees at 8 bases. The CDR3 contains 12 residues. CDR1 is PRHDT, CDR2 FYEKMQ, per germline (reference sequence). The V and J ends lost 5 bases and 4 bases, in that order; junction bases with no gene match: 0. Written as DNA, the CDR3 is TGTGCCAGCAGCGACAGGGGCACTGAAGCTTTCTTT. It codes for CASSDRGTEAFF.

The chain links TRBV2 to TRBJ2-6; D gene uncertain. V was shortened by 9 bases and J by 7 bases, with 10 bases between the two germline ends. CDR1 and CDR2 from the germline V gene are SNHLY and FYNNEI. The CDR3 is made up of 12 amino acids. The CDR3 loop is CARGNSANVLTF. The CDR3 coding sequence is TGTGCCAGAGGCAACAGTGCCAACGTCCTGACTTTC.

This clonotype came up a few times. The V gene is TRBV2, the J gene TRBJ1-5; D might be TRBD1 (5 bases). Germline lookup yields CDR1 SNHLY and CDR2 FYNNEI. The CDR3 covers 14 residues. V lost 7 bases, J lost 3 bases, and 13 bases lay in between. This CDR3 is CASTRQSNNQPQHF. CDR3 in DNA: TGTGCCAGCACCCGACAGAGTAACAATCAGCCCCAGCATTTT.

In this sample, this clonotype turned up many times. The chain's CDR3 is CASSSGQGIAQYF. CDR3 nucleotides: TGCGCCAGCAGCTCCGGACAGGGGATCGCGCAGTATTTT. This sequence joins TRBV5-1 and TRBJ2-3, with 9 bases aligning to TRBD1. The CDR3 has 13 residues. V dropped 3 bases and J dropped 10; count of bases not matched to a gene: 6. CDR1 is SGHRS, CDR2 YFSETQ, per germline.

The chain joins TRBV18 to TRBJ2-4; D unresolved. The germline gives CDR1 KGHSH, CDR2 LQKENI. The CDR3 is 13 amino acids. Trimming took 6 bases from V and 5 from J, leaving 11 bases between them. The CDR3 DNA sequence: TGTGCCAGCTCCCCCACATCTGAAAACATTCAGTACTTC. As protein: CASSPTSENIQYF.

A few counts support this clonotype. V is TRBV12-3 or TRBV12-4 and J is TRBJ2-1; D may be TRBD1 (6 bases). The V end lost 5 bases, the J end lost 6 bases, and 17 bases lay between the germline ends. This CDR3 is 15 amino acids long. The CDR3 reads CASSPSQGHPNEQFF. CDR3 nucleotides: TGTGCCAGCAGTCCCAGCCAGGGGCACCCCAATGAGCAGTTCTTC.

This clonotype was seen many times. The genes are TRBV9 and TRBJ2-2, with D possibly matching TRBD2 (5 bases). Per germline, CDR1 SGDLS and CDR2 YYNGEE. Between the trimmed V and J ends, which lost 0 bases and 1 base, there was a span of 7 bases. The CDR3 extends over 15 amino acids. CDR3 in amino acids: CASSVGGGNTGELFF. CDR3 nucleotides: TGTGCCAGCAGCGTAGGTGGAGGGAACACCGGGGAGCTGTTTTTT.

V is TRBV6-5 and J is TRBJ2-5; D not resolved. Germline V gene sequence: CDR1 MNHEY, CDR2 SVGAGI. The V end lost 2 bases, the J end lost 2 bases, and 12 bases lay between the germline ends. There are 15 residues in the CDR3. CDR3 DNA: TGTGCCAGCAGTTACAGGGCTAGGCAACAAGAGACCCAGTACTTC. Translated, it gives CASSYRARQQETQYF.

This chain connects TRBV7-9 to TRBJ1-2, with D perhaps matching TRBD1 (5 bases). There are 15 residues in the CDR3. Trimming removed 0 bases at V and 1 base at J, with 9 bases between. Germline V gene sequence: CDR1 SEHNR, CDR2 FQNEAQ (reference sequence). The CDR3 loop is CASSLALDSNYGYTF. The CDR3 region has the DNA TGTGCCAGCAGCTTAGCGCTTGACAGTAACTATGGCTACACCTTC.

The chain employs TRBV9 and TRBJ2-5; 8 bases are shared with TRBD2. The CDR3 runs 19 residues. The junction had 17 bases not matched to a gene; V was cut back by 3 bases and J by 1 base. The V gene's germline CDR1 is SGDLS and CDR2 YYNGEE. CDR3 in amino acids: CASSESYLPASGGQETQYF. CDR3 coding DNA: TGTGCCAGCAGCGAATCATACCTCCCCGCGAGCGGGGGCCAAGAGACCCAGTACTTC.

This clonotype was counted ten times or more. The chain is built from TRBV2 and TRBJ2-7; tentatively, D is TRBD1 (5 bases). CDR3 length equals 13 residues. CDR1 is SNHLY and CDR2 is FYNNEI in the germline V gene. V gave up 4 bases and J gave up 3 bases, with 10 bases separating them. The CDR3 sequence is CASSGAGIYEQYF. The CDR3 region has the DNA TGTGCCAGCAGTGGGGCAGGGATCTACGAGCAGTACTTC. Full variable domain (outside the CDR3, taken from reference TRBV2 and TRBJ2-7): EPEVTQTPSHQVTQMGQEVILRCVPISNHLYFYWYRQILGQKVEFLVSFYNNEISEKSEIFDDQFSVERPDGSNFTLKIRSTKLEDSAMYFCASSGAGIYEQYFGPGTRLTVT.

This clonotype appeared a few times. The V and J genes are TRBV19 and TRBJ2-7; D unclear. This CDR3 is built from 13 residues. CDR1 LNHDA and CDR2 SQIVND come from the germline V gene (reference sequence). With 4 bases removed from V and 7 bases from J, the gap between germline ends came to 14 bases. DNA of the CDR3: TGTGCCAGTAGTAGACCCACGGCTGGGGAGCAGTACTTC. Amino acids: CASSRPTAGEQYF.